This entry features one T cell receptor (beta chain) sequence. The data are from a study of CD8 T cells in Susac syndrome. Sequencing of TCR beta was performed on blood CD8+ T cells and on blood CD4+ T cells. Reverse transcription of about 0.5 to 1 ug RNA used random hexamers. TCR beta CDR3 was amplified by immunoSEQ covering 54 Vbeta and 13 Jbeta. MiXCR, run by TCRdb on the immunoSEQ multiplex PCR reads, gives a single entry per CDR3 protein. The table lists roughly 110,000 distinct CDR3 sequences, around nine tenths of them singletons. The TCR originated in a human donor in good health. The sample was CD4+ T cells from PBMCs.

In DNA, the CDR3 is TGTGCCAGCAGCTTCCCTCGCGGGGACTACAATGAGCAGTTCTTC. Translating gives CASSFPRGDYNEQFF. The chain combines TRBV7-3 with TRBJ2-1; D is possibly TRBD2 (6 bases). This CDR3 has 15 residues. Germline lookup yields CDR1 SGHTA and CDR2 FQGTGA. V was shortened by 3 bases and J by 3 bases, with 12 bases between the two germline ends.